The next 20 T cell receptor beta chains were all read from a single sample in a study of blood T cell repertoires in COVID-19. Generated by immunoSEQ multiplex PCR, the TCRdb table keeps only in-frame clones and is missing some. The sample has some 65,000 clones, about 90% seen once. Material for sequencing was peripheral blood. The source of these receptors is a man aged 50-59 years with COVID-19, enrolled during active disease.

The V call is TRBV7-6, the J call TRBJ2-2, with D unresolved. Trimming left V 5 bases short and J 5 bases short, with 9 bases between. Germline CDR1 and CDR2: SGHVS and FNYEAQ. The CDR3 has 13 residues. CDR3: CASSLTLTGELFF. For the CDR3, the DNA is TGTGCCAGCAGCCTTACATTAACCGGGGAGCTGTTTTTT. Drawing the rest from reference TRBV7-6 and TRBJ2-2, the complete variable domain is GAGVSQSPRYKVTKRGQDVALRCDPISGHVSLYWYRQALGQGPEFLTYFNYEAQQDKSGLPNDRFSAERPEGSISTLTIQRTEQRDSAMYRCASSLTLTGELFFGEGSRLTVL.

The DNA of the CDR3 is TGCGCCAGCAGCCAAGTGGGAGGGGTTCAGCCCCAGCATTTT. Translated, it gives CASSQVGGVQPQHF. The rearrangement links TRBV4-1 to TRBJ1-5; maybe TRBD1 (5 bases). V lost 1 base and J lost 6, with 10 bases in between. This CDR3 comprises 14 residues. In germline, CDR1 is MGHRA, CDR2 YSYEKL.

The J gene is TRBJ1-4, the V gene TRBV5-1; 7 nucleotides agree with TRBD1. The V and J ends lost 3 bases and 8 bases, in that order; junction bases with no gene match: 4. This CDR3 is built from 13 residues. CDR1 and CDR2 from the germline V gene are SGHRS and YFSETQ. This chain's CDR3 is CASSSTGIEKLFF. The CDR3 DNA reads TGCGCCAGCAGCTCGACAGGGATCGAAAAACTGTTTTTT.

J is TRBJ1-1 and V is TRBV7-9; D perhaps matches TRBD1 (5 bases). There are 13 residues in the CDR3. The germline V and J ends were trimmed by 5 bases and 1 base, with 8 bases remaining between them. Germline-derived CDR1 and CDR2 are SEHNR and FQNEAQ (reference sequence). The CDR3 spells CASSRTGNTEAFF. The CDR3 coding sequence is TGTGCCAGCAGCCGCACAGGGAACACTGAAGCTTTCTTT.

The rearrangement uses TRBV19 and TRBJ2-1; 10 nucleotides agree with TRBD2. Germline CDR1 and CDR2: LNHDA and SQIVND (reference sequence). The CDR3 is 17 amino acids. V gave up 6 bases and J gave up 5 bases; unmatched junction bases: 13. As DNA, the CDR3 is TGTGCCAGTAGCACTTTCTACCGGACTAGCGGAAACAATGAGCAGTTCTTC. Protein product: CASSTFYRTSGNNEQFF. The full variable domain, completed using reference TRBV19 and TRBJ2-1, is DGGITQSPKYLFRKEGQNVTLSCEQNLNHDAMYWYRQDPGQGLRLIYYSQIVNDFQKGDIAEGYSVSREKKESFPLTVTSAQKNPTAFYLCASSTFYRTSGNNEQFFGPGTRLTVL.

The chain has TRBV7-9 and TRBJ1-6; D gene ambiguous. Trimming removed 1 base at V and 14 bases at J, with 6 bases between. The length of the CDR3 is 11 residues. The germline V gene has CDR1 SEHNR and CDR2 FQNEAQ (reference sequence). The CDR3 protein is CASSLGSSLHF. The CDR3 DNA reads as TGTGCCAGCAGCTTAGGCAGTTCCCTCCACTTT. Filled out from reference TRBV7-9 and TRBJ1-6, the complete variable domain reads DTGVSQNPRHKITKRGQNVTFRCDPISEHNRLYWYRQTLGQGPEFLTYFQNEAQLEKSRLLSDRFSAERPKGSFSTLEIQRTEQGDSAMYLCASSLGSSLHFGNGTRLTVT.

The rearrangement joins TRBV7-7 to TRBJ2-1, with 8 bases fitting TRBD2. Germline V gives CDR1 SSHAT, CDR2 FNYEAQ (reference sequence). This CDR3 contains 15 residues. V gave up 1 base and J gave up 2 bases; unmatched junction bases: 1. CDR3 nucleotide sequence: TGTGCCAGCAGCTTAGACGGGGGGGCCTACAATGAGCAGTTCTTC. This encodes CASSLDGGAYNEQFF.

The CDR3 DNA is TGTGCCAGTAGGAGACGGTACAATGAGCAGTTCTTC. It encodes CASRRRYNEQFF. J is TRBJ2-1 and V is TRBV6-5; D unresolved. V was trimmed by 9 bases and J by 4 bases, leaving 10 bases between them. From germline, CDR1 is MNHEY and CDR2 SVGAGI. The CDR3 is 12 residues long.

This clone was counted a few times. This chain uses TRBV7-6 with TRBJ2-7; 7 positions match TRBD2. Germline values: CDR1 SGHVS, CDR2 FNYEAQ. The CDR3 covers 15 residues. Trimming cost V 5 bases and J 0 bases; bases outside gene matches: 7. The CDR3 region has the DNA TGTGCCAGCAGCCAAAGACTAGCAGCCTCCTACGAGCAGTACTTC. Translating it yields CASSQRLAASYEQYF.

The chain has TRBV19 and TRBJ1-2, with D possibly TRBD1 on 5 matching bases. Germline-derived CDR1 and CDR2 are LNHDA and SQIVND (reference sequence). This CDR3 is 16 amino acids long. Trimming removed 2 bases from V and 4 bases from J, with 17 bases in between. The CDR3 reads CASSIRTPHLTYGYTF. The CDR3 coding sequence is TGTGCCAGTAGTATAAGGACACCCCACCTCACCTATGGCTACACCTTC.

V usage is TRBV14 and J usage is TRBJ2-1; TRBD2 aligns across 9 bases. CDR3 length: 17 amino acids. V was pared by 1 base and J by 4 bases, with 8 bases of the junction left unmatched. Germline loops: CDR1 SGHDN, CDR2 FVKESK. CDR3 residues: CASSQVPGLASYNEQFF. The CDR3 DNA reads as TGTGCCAGCAGCCAAGTCCCGGGACTAGCTTCGTACAATGAGCAGTTCTTC.

The J gene is TRBJ1-6, the V gene TRBV19; TRBD1 matches at 8 bases. The CDR3 consists of 21 residues. V shed 0 bases and J 1 base; nucleotides not matched to a gene: 14. Germline CDR1 and CDR2: LNHDA and SQIVND (reference sequence). The DNA of the CDR3 is TGTGCCAGTAGTATAGAGGCCAGGGGGCAGGGTCGCCGTTCCTATAATTCACCCCTCCACTTT. Its protein product is CASSIEARGQGRRSYNSPLHF.

The rearrangement links TRBV7-9 to TRBJ1-1; 7 bases align to TRBD1. The CDR3 consists of 12 residues. Per germline, CDR1 SEHNR and CDR2 FQNEAQ (reference sequence). The ends lost 5 bases at V and 11 bases at J; junction bases unmatched: 8. CDR3 nucleotides: TGTGCCAGCAGCCCAGAGGAGGGGGCCGCTTTCTTT. It encodes CASSPEEGAAFF.

The V and J genes are TRBV27 and TRBJ2-7; D is ambiguous. CDR1 and CDR2 from the germline V gene are MNHEY and SMNVEV (reference sequence). The CDR3 consists of 14 residues. V was pared by 0 bases and J by 2 bases, with 8 bases between. CDR3 nucleotides: TGTGCCAGCAGTTTATCACTTGGTACCTACGAGCAGTACTTC. Translated, it gives CASSLSLGTYEQYF.

The chain recombines TRBV21-1 with TRBJ2-7; the table assigns TRBD2, which was not confirmed against the DNA. TRBV21-1 is annotated as a pseudogene. This CDR3 has 16 residues. The CDR3 DNA is TGTGCCAGCAGCAAAGATCGGGAGGCAGGCTCCTACGAGCAGTACTTC. Protein sequence: CASSKDREAGSYEQYF.

The rearrangement joins TRBV27 to TRBJ1-3; D unclear. CDR1 and CDR2 (germline): MNHEY, SMNVEV (reference sequence). Deletions cut 1 base from V and 0 bases from J, with 25 bases between. The CDR3 is 21 amino acids. The CDR3 here is CASSLYPWLPSNPVSGNTIYF. The DNA of the CDR3 is TGTGCCAGCAGTTTATATCCTTGGCTCCCTAGTAACCCAGTCTCTGGAAACACCATATATTTT.

This clone was observed a few times. This chain uses TRBV6-6 with TRBJ2-7; TRBD2 agrees at 9 bases. The CDR3 has 17 amino acids. CDR1 is MNHNY and CDR2 is SVGAGI in the germline V gene (reference sequence). V shed 5 bases, J shed 2 bases, and the junction held 13 bases outside the gene matches. Here the CDR3 DNA reads TGTGCCAGCAGTCCAAACTCTTCGCGGGAGGGCCCCTACGAGCAGTACTTC. Translated: CASSPNSSREGPYEQYF.

The V and J genes are TRBV19 and TRBJ2-2, with TRBD2 matching over 13 bases. The V gene's germline CDR1 is LNHDA and CDR2 SQIVND (reference sequence). The V segment lost 10 bases and the J segment 5 bases; nucleotides outside the gene matches: 13. This CDR3 has 17 amino acids. The CDR3 here is CAIRGSPGLAGTGELFF. As DNA, the CDR3 is TGTGCCATCCGAGGGAGTCCGGGACTAGCGGGAACCGGGGAGCTGTTTTTT.

The chain employs TRBV11-2 and TRBJ1-2; maybe TRBD1 (5 bases). Germline V gene lookup returns CDR1 SGHAT and CDR2 FQNNGV. The CDR3 totals 16 residues. V lost 5 bases, J lost 2 bases, and 18 bases lay in between. DNA for the CDR3: TGTGCCAGCAGCCCTCCGGGTCGACAGAGCAACTATGGCTACACCTTC. This translates into CASSPPGRQSNYGYTF.

The gene calls are TRBV2 and TRBJ1-4; D uncertain. The germline V gene encodes CDR1 SNHLY and CDR2 FYNNEI. V was pared by 7 bases and J by 0 bases, with 9 bases between. CDR3 length: 14 residues. Written as DNA, the CDR3 is TGTGCCAGCACCCCGGGGTCAACTAATGAAAAACTGTTTTTT. Amino acid sequence: CASTPGSTNEKLFF.